A selection of T cell receptor beta chains follows, all from one sample in a study of early T cells in non-severe SARS-CoV-2 infection. Via MiXCR, TCRdb re-called the 5' RACE reads, giving one row per CDR3 protein. The data hold approximately 60,000 distinct CDR3 sequences, with more than 7% observed a single time. Sequencing was performed on whole blood, taken at baseline. The receptors derive from an adult who was a healthcare worker with PCR-confirmed SARS-CoV-2 infection or an uninfected control (not recorded which). Each CDR3 is given with its conserved first and last residue. D genes are given only for firm matches. Only part of the rows carry a size: once, few, many, or a class if the clone is expanded.

>many|TRBJ2-3|NA|TRBV4-2
TGTGCCAGCAGCCAGCAGATAGCAGATACGCAGTATTTT
CASSQQIADTQYF
>NA|TRBJ2-7|NA|TRBV7-8
TGTGCCAGCAGTCTTAGCGTCACCTACGAGCAGTACTTC
CASSLSVTYEQYF
>many|TRBJ2-3|TRBD2|TRBV7-2
TGTGCCAGCAGGCCCACTAGCGGGAGTGGTCAGGGCGTTACGCAGTATTTT
CASRPTSGSGQGVTQYF
>NA|TRBJ2-4|TRBD2|TRBV7-8
TGTGCCAGCAGCGTGGGGGGAGGGGCCAAAAACATTCAGTACTTC
CASSVGGGAKNIQYF
>NA|TRBJ2-6|NA|TRBV7-2
TGTGCCAGCACCCTTTCCCTGTCTGGGGCCAACGTCCTGACTTTC
CASTLSLSGANVLTF
>NA|TRBJ2-7|NA|TRBV11-2
TGTGCCAGCAGCTTAACCGGGGGCCTCTCCTACGAGCAGTACTTC
CASSLTGGLSYEQYF
>NA|TRBJ2-1|NA|TRBV5-6
TGTGCCAGCAGCTTGATGGCCGAGGGGTTACGTGGTGAGCAGTTCTTC
CASSLMAEGLRGEQFF
>NA|TRBJ2-3|NA|TRBV6-2/TRBV6-3
TGTGCCAGCAGTTACTCTTCGCGCCCGCAGTATTTT
CASSYSSRPQYF
>many|TRBJ2-1|NA|TRBV11-2
TGTGCCAGCAGCTCCCAGCGAAGGGGCCCATTTGTAAAAAATGAGCAGTTCTTC
CASSSQRRGPFVKNEQFF
>many|TRBJ2-2|NA|TRBV20-1
TGCAGTGCTACACGGGAGATGAACACCGGGGAGCTGTTTTTT
CSATREMNTGELFF
>NA|TRBJ1-5|NA|TRBV5-5
TGTGCCAGCAGCCGAGGGGGTAGCAGAGAGCCCCAGCATTTT
CASSRGGSREPQHF
>NA|TRBJ2-1|NA|TRBV18
TGTGCCAGCTCACCAGGAAGCAGGGCATACAATGAGCAGTTCTTC
CASSPGSRAYNEQFF
>NA|TRBJ1-1|NA|TRBV6-1
TGTGCCAGCAGTGAAGTCGGGGTCGGAGCTTTCTTT
CASSEVGVGAFF
>NA|TRBJ2-1|TRBD2|TRBV12-3/TRBV12-4
TGTGCCAGCAGTTTTAGCGGGGGCCTAGCGCCGCAGTTCTTC
CASSFSGGLAPQFF
>NA|TRBJ1-2|NA|TRBV19
TGTGCCAGTAGTATATCCGACAACTATGGCTACACCTTC
CASSISDNYGYTF
>NA|TRBJ1-2|NA|TRBV5-4
TGTGCCAGCAGCTTGGGTGACAGACTAAACTATGGCTACACCTTC
CASSLGDRLNYGYTF
>many|TRBJ2-3|TRBD2|TRBV5-4
TGTGCCAGCAGCTTGGTTGTTAGCGGGAGCGATACGCAGTATTTT
CASSLVVSGSDTQYF
>many|TRBJ1-1|NA|TRBV20-1
TGCAGTGCTAGACAGGCTTTCACTGAAGCTTTCTTT
CSARQAFTEAFF
>NA|TRBJ2-3|NA|TRBV11-2
TGTGCCAGCAGCCCCAGAGGGCTTTCCACAGATACGCAGTATTTT
CASSPRGLSTDTQYF
>many|TRBJ1-1|NA|TRBV18
TGTGCCAGCTCCCTGGGGATGAACACTGAAGCTTTCTTT
CASSLGMNTEAFF
>NA|TRBJ2-3|NA|TRBV9
TGTGCCAGCAGCGTCTCCCTTGGTACAGGGAAAACAGATACGCAGTATTTT
CASSVSLGTGKTDTQYF
>few|TRBJ2-3|NA|TRBV10-1
TGCGCCAGCAGTGACGGGACAAGCACAGATACGCAGTATTTT
CASSDGTSTDTQYF
>few|TRBJ2-5|NA|TRBV27
TGTGCCAGCAGTTTAGGTTCTGGGGGTCCGGAGACCCAGTACTTC
CASSLGSGGPETQYF
>few|TRBJ2-3|NA|TRBV6-2/TRBV6-3
TGTGCCAGCAGTCCTGGACATTTGTTGTATTTT
CASSPGHLLYF
>many|TRBJ1-1|NA|TRBV7-9
TGTGCCAGCAGCTCCCTGGCCCTGAACACTGAAGCTTTCTTT
CASSSLALNTEAFF
>NA|TRBJ2-1|NA|TRBV11-3
TGTGCCAGCAGCTCGGGGGTAGCAGCCTACAATGAGCAGTTCTTC
CASSSGVAAYNEQFF
>many|TRBJ2-7|NA|TRBV9
TGTGCCAGCGGGAGCGCCTACGAGCAGTACTTC
CASGSAYEQYF
>many|TRBJ2-1|NA|TRBV29-1
TGCAGCGCCGAATTGGGGGGCCAATATGGATACAATGAGCAGTTCTTC
CSAELGGQYGYNEQFF
>few|TRBJ2-7|TRBD2|TRBV6-4
TGTGCCAGCACCGCTATGGCGGGAGGTTCCTACGAGCAGTACTTC
CASTAMAGGSYEQYF
>NA|TRBJ1-1|NA|TRBV11-2
TGTGCCAGCAGCTTAAGGGCGGCAGGGACCTACACTGAAGCTTTCTTT
CASSLRAAGTYTEAFF
>many|TRBJ2-3|NA|TRBV7-9
TGTGCCAGCAGCCCATACTCTAGCACAGATACGCAGTATTTT
CASSPYSSTDTQYF
>many|TRBJ1-2|TRBD1|TRBV14
TGTGCCAGCAGCCAAGAGGTTGGGACAGCTTATGGCTACACCTTC
CASSQEVGTAYGYTF
>few|TRBJ1-1|NA|TRBV4-2
TGTGCCAGCAGCCAAAACAGAGGGGCACTGAAGCTTTTCTTT
CASSQNRGALKLFF
>few|TRBJ2-2|NA|TRBV7-6
TGTGCCAGCAGCTTGCACGCTCCGAACACCGGGGAGCTGTTTTTT
CASSLHAPNTGELFF
>many|TRBJ2-2|NA|TRBV6-6
TGTGCCAGCAGTTATTGGACTTCCGCGAACACCGGGGAGCTGTTTTTT
CASSYWTSANTGELFF
>NA|TRBJ2-1|NA|TRBV3-1
TGTGCCAGCAGCCAAGGCCCGTTGGACCGACCCACGGGCAATGAGCAGTTCTTC
CASSQGPLDRPTGNEQFF
>many|TRBJ2-1|TRBD2|TRBV20-1
TGCAGTGCACCCCCAACGCCTAGCGGGAGGCTATTTGACAATGAGCAGTTCTTC
CSAPPTPSGRLFDNEQFF
>few|TRBJ2-7|NA|TRBV5-4
TGTGCCAGCAGCTTGCAAGGAACCTACGAGCAGTACTTC
CASSLQGTYEQYF
>NA|TRBJ2-1|TRBD2|TRBV5-1
TGCGCCAGCAGCCTCCTTAGCGGGAGGATCATCTACAATGAGCAGTTCTTC
CASSLLSGRIIYNEQFF
>NA|TRBJ1-4|NA|TRBV20-1
TGCAGTGCTAGGAGCGGGGCTAATGAAAAACTGTTTTTT
CSARSGANEKLFF
>few|TRBJ2-1|NA|TRBV11-2
TGTGCCAGCAGCGGAAGCGGACCGCTGAATGAGCAGTTCTTC
CASSGSGPLNEQFF
>NA|TRBJ2-5|NA|TRBV29-1
TGCAGCGCGCGGACCCCTACGGGGACCCAGTACTTC
CSARTPTGTQYF
>few|TRBJ2-3|NA|TRBV10-3
TGTGCCATCAGTGAGTCAAGTAACAGGGCAGATACGCAGTATTTT
CAISESSNRADTQYF
>NA|TRBJ1-5|TRBD1|TRBV5-6
TGTGCCAGCAGCCCGACAGGGACCAATCAGCCCCAGCATTTT
CASSPTGTNQPQHF
>few|TRBJ2-3|NA|TRBV20-1
TGCAGTGCTAGAGCCCTCGGCGACCTAAGCACAGATACGCAGTATTTT
CSARALGDLSTDTQYF
>many|TRBJ2-7|TRBD2|TRBV14
TGTGCCAGCAGCCAATTATCTAGGCTAGCGGGGACCTACGAGCAGTACTTC
CASSQLSRLAGTYEQYF
>few|TRBJ2-7|TRBD2|TRBV20-1
TGCAGTGCTAGAGATCCCCAGCGGGAGGGGTACGAGCAGTACTTC
CSARDPQREGYEQYF
>few|TRBJ2-7|NA|TRBV12-3/TRBV12-4
TGTGCCAGCAGTACATCGAACAGTGGAGAGCTTTACGAGCAGTACTTC
CASSTSNSGELYEQYF
>few|TRBJ2-1|TRBD2|TRBV5-4
TGTGCCAGCAGCCTGGGACTAGCGGGAGCCTATGAGCAGTTCTTC
CASSLGLAGAYEQFF